These 23 T cell receptor beta chains were sequenced from one sample in a study of blood T cell repertoires in COVID-19. The protocol was immunoSEQ multiplex PCR, while the TCRdb copy is restricted to in-frame clones and leaves out a portion. Of tens of thousands of clones in the sample, around 73% were seen once. The sequenced sample consisted of peripheral blood. The receptors stem from an elderly man with acute or convalescent COVID-19.

The chain couples TRBV4-1 to TRBJ1-5; D is uncertain. Trimming left V 4 bases short and J 6 bases short, with 10 bases between. Germline V CDR1 and CDR2: MGHRA, YSYEKL. This CDR3 contains 13 residues. CDR3 protein: CASSRVRGQPQHF. The CDR3 DNA reads TGCGCCAGCAGCCGGGTTCGGGGTCAGCCCCAGCATTTT.

In its sample, this clone was seen once. The rearrangement joins TRBV7-6 to TRBJ1-5, with 9 positions matching TRBD1. Trimming took 5 bases from V and 2 from J; bases not matched to a gene: 10. This CDR3 contains 17 residues. Germline lookup yields CDR1 SGHVS and CDR2 FNYEAQ. The CDR3 DNA sequence: TGTGCCAGCAGCCTACTTAGGACAGGGGAGGGCAATCAGCCCCAGCATTTT. Protein product: CASSLLRTGEGNQPQHF. Looking up the rest from reference TRBV7-6 and TRBJ1-5 gives the full variable domain: GAGVSQSPRYKVTKRGQDVALRCDPISGHVSLYWYRQALGQGPEFLTYFNYEAQQDKSGLPNDRFSAERPEGSISTLTIQRTEQRDSAMYRCASSLLRTGEGNQPQHFGDGTRLSIL.

The chain couples TRBV7-9 to TRBJ2-3; 7 bases line up with TRBD2. V gave up 6 bases and J gave up 5 bases; unmatched junction bases: 20. Germline-derived CDR1 and CDR2 are SEHNR and FQNEAQ (reference sequence). This CDR3 is built from 18 residues. The CDR3 sequence: CASRDKLRLAGIKDTQYF. The CDR3 DNA is TGTGCCAGCAGGGACAAACTGAGACTAGCAGGAATAAAAGATACGCAGTATTTT.

This clone was seen more than once but under ten times. This chain connects TRBV3-1 (or the pseudogene TRBV3-2) to TRBJ1-5, with D unresolved. This CDR3 comprises 13 residues. V was pared by 3 bases and J by 1 base, with 4 bases between. The germline CDR1 and CDR2 sequences are LGHDT and YNNKEL (reference sequence). CDR3 DNA: TGTGCCAGCAGCCAGAGGAGCAATCAGCCCCAGCATTTT. Amino acid sequence: CASSQRSNQPQHF.

The chain couples TRBV7-9 to TRBJ1-1, with D possibly being TRBD1 (6 bases). The CDR3 consists of 16 residues. V was cut by 2 bases and J by 0 bases, with 13 bases left in between. Germline CDR1 reads SEHNR; CDR2 reads FQNEAQ (reference sequence). The CDR3 reads CASSLSGARLNTEAFF. The CDR3 nucleotides read TGTGCCAGCAGCTTATCAGGGGCGCGACTGAACACTGAAGCTTTCTTT.

The V and J genes are TRBV4-1 and TRBJ2-5; TRBD1 might be the D (6 bases). The V end was cut by 3 bases, the J end by 8 bases, with 19 bases between. The CDR3 length is 15 residues. Germline CDR1 is MGHRA and CDR2 is YSYEKL. CDR3 sequence (DNA): TGCGCCAGCAGCCATCGACAGGTTTTTGACGAAACCCAGTACTTC. Protein: CASSHRQVFDETQYF.

This sequence joins TRBV5-1 and TRBJ2-7; D perhaps matches TRBD1 (6 bases). The CDR3 length is 14 residues. Germline V gene sequence: CDR1 SGHRS, CDR2 YFSETQ. V was cut by 0 bases and J by 2 bases, with 9 bases left in between. The CDR3 reads CASSLGDKPYEQYF. DNA of the CDR3: TGCGCCAGCAGCTTGGGGGACAAGCCCTACGAGCAGTACTTC. Full variable domain (rest looked up from reference TRBV5-1 and TRBJ2-7): KAGVTQTPRYLIKTRGQQVTLSCSPISGHRSVSWYQQTPGQGLQFLFEYFSETQRNKGNFPGRFSGRQFSNSRSEMNVSTLELGDSALYLCASSLGDKPYEQYFGPGTRLTVT.

The chain has TRBV3-1 (or the pseudogene TRBV3-2) and TRBJ2-7, with D tentatively TRBD1 (7 bases). There are 13 residues in the CDR3. The V gene's germline CDR1 is LGHDT and CDR2 YNNKEL (reference sequence). The ends were cut back, 5 bases at V and 6 bases at J, with 14 bases in the middle. The chain's CDR3 is CASSAGTAGEQYF. The DNA of the CDR3 is TGTGCCAGCAGCGCCGGGACAGCGGGCGAGCAGTACTTC.

This clone has a handful of counts. The rearrangement links TRBV3-1 (or the pseudogene TRBV3-2) to TRBJ2-3; 7 bases fit TRBD2. Germline V CDR1 and CDR2: LGHDT, YNNKEL (reference sequence). Trimming took 0 bases from V and 2 from J; bases not matched to a gene: 8. CDR3 length equals 17 residues. In DNA form, the CDR3 reads TGTGCCAGCAGCCAAGATCAATTGCGGGGGTTCACAGATACGCAGTATTTT. Its translation is CASSQDQLRGFTDTQYF.

The chain couples TRBV18 to TRBJ1-2; the match to TRBD1 covers 7 bases. This CDR3 is 16 amino acids long. V shed 6 bases and J 2 bases; nucleotides not matched to a gene: 12. CDR1 is KGHSH and CDR2 is LQKENI in the germline V gene. Here the CDR3 DNA reads TGTGCCAGCTCCCACCCTAGGGACAGAAACAACTATGGCTACACCTTC. It encodes CASSHPRDRNNYGYTF. The whole variable domain, remainder taken from reference TRBV18 and TRBJ1-2, is NAGVMQNPRHLVRRRGQEARLRCSPMKGHSHVYWYRQLPEEGLKFMVYLQKENIIDESGMPKERFSAEFPKEGPSILRIQQVVRGDSAAYFCASSHPRDRNNYGYTFGSGTRLTVV.

The chain's CDR3 is CASSPSWGGPFSYGYTF. CDR3 in DNA: TGTGCCAGCAGCCCCTCGTGGGGGGGCCCTTTTAGCTATGGCTACACCTTC. V gene TRBV7-9 combines with J gene TRBJ1-2; D possibly corresponds to TRBD1 (6 bases). CDR1 is SEHNR, CDR2 FQNEAQ, per germline (reference sequence). The CDR3 totals 17 residues. V lost 5 bases, J lost 4 bases, and 23 bases lay in between.

The chain couples TRBV11-3 to TRBJ2-3; D gene uncertain. Germline lookup yields CDR1 SGHNT and CDR2 YENEEA. Trimming cost V 1 base and J 0 bases, with 5 bases left between them. This CDR3 comprises 14 residues. In DNA, the CDR3 is TGTGCCAGCAGCTTAGGGCGGAGCACAGATACGCAGTATTTT. This translates into CASSLGRSTDTQYF.

The rearrangement joins TRBV6-6 to TRBJ1-1; 8 nucleotides align to TRBD1. With V trimmed by 6 bases and J by 8 bases, 14 bases remained unmatched. CDR1 is MNHNY and CDR2 is SVGAGI in the germline V gene (reference sequence). The CDR3 spans 15 residues. The CDR3 DNA is TGTGCCAGCAGCCTACCCCCGGGACAGGCCAAAGAAGCTTTCTTT. It encodes CASSLPPGQAKEAFF.

The chain recombines TRBV28 with TRBJ2-1, with 9 bases that match TRBD2. Losses at the gene ends were 6 bases for V and 6 bases for J; bases not matched to a gene: 9. The CDR3 has 15 residues. Germline CDR1 is MDHEN and CDR2 is SYDVKM. CDR3 region: CASSSAGGQGNEQFF. The DNA of the CDR3 is TGTGCCAGCAGCTCTGCGGGGGGGCAGGGCAATGAGCAGTTCTTC.

The chain combines TRBV13 with TRBJ1-3, with D unclear. Germline V gives CDR1 PRHDT, CDR2 FYEKMQ (reference sequence). There are 14 residues in the CDR3. The V end was cut by 2 bases, the J end by 0 bases, with 5 bases between. The CDR3, as DNA: TGTGCCAGCAGCTTACTAAGCTCTGGAAACACCATATATTTT. Amino acid sequence: CASSLLSSGNTIYF.

The chain is built from TRBV5-1 and TRBJ1-1; D not certain. This CDR3 comprises 15 residues. CDR1 is SGHRS, CDR2 YFSETQ, per germline. With 0 bases removed from V and 1 base from J, the gap between germline ends came to 10 bases. CDR3 sequence (DNA): TGCGCCAGCAGCTTGGATGGAGGGCCGAACACTGAAGCTTTCTTT. Translating gives CASSLDGGPNTEAFF.

The chain employs TRBV5-8 and TRBJ1-6; no definite D call. This CDR3 region has 14 residues. The V end was cut by 7 bases, the J end by 4 bases, with 12 bases between. Germline CDR1 and CDR2: SGHTS and YDEGEE. The CDR3, as DNA: TGTGCCAGCGGACTCACGGGATATAATTCACCCCTCCACTTT. It codes for CASGLTGYNSPLHF.

This chain uses TRBV7-6 with TRBJ1-1; 7 nucleotides align to TRBD1. V was pared by 4 bases and J by 4 bases, with 12 bases of the junction left unmatched. Germline V gives CDR1 SGHVS, CDR2 FNYEAQ. CDR3 length: 16 residues. The CDR3 nucleotides are TGTGCCAGCAGCTCCTACGACAGGGAAGGAAGCACTGAAGCTTTCTTT. It is translated as CASSSYDREGSTEAFF.

This sequence joins TRBV6-5 and TRBJ1-6, with 7 bases that match TRBD1. The ends lost 7 bases at V and 9 bases at J; junction bases unmatched: 12. CDR3 length: 15 amino acids. Germline V gives CDR1 MNHEY, CDR2 SVGAGI. CDR3 coding DNA: TGTGCCAGCACTCTATTAGGGACAGAAAGTTCACCCCTCCACTTT. Protein product: CASTLLGTESSPLHF.

The chain couples TRBV19 to TRBJ1-1, with TRBD1 identical over 7 bases. CDR1 and CDR2 (germline): LNHDA, SQIVND (reference sequence). Trimming took 5 bases from V and 4 from J; bases not matched to a gene: 10. This CDR3 is built from 15 residues. CDR3 amino acids: CASSATDREFTEAFF. The CDR3, as DNA: TGTGCCAGTAGTGCCACAGACAGGGAATTCACTGAAGCTTTCTTT.

V usage is TRBV3-1 (or the pseudogene TRBV3-2) and J usage is TRBJ1-1, with a tentative D call TRBD1 (5 bases). Germline CDR1 reads LGHDT; CDR2 reads YNNKEL (reference sequence). CDR3 length equals 16 residues. V lost 0 bases to trimming and J lost 5 bases, with 16 bases between them. The CDR3 DNA reads as TGTGCCAGCAGCCAAGAAGGGGTCAGGGAGGGGACTGAAGCTTTCTTT. This translates into CASSQEGVREGTEAFF.

J is TRBJ2-2 and V is TRBV18, with 8 bases identical to TRBD1. CDR1 is KGHSH, CDR2 LQKENI, per germline. Trimming removed 5 bases from V and 0 bases from J; junction bases left unmatched: 5. The CDR3 has 16 residues. Here the CDR3 DNA reads TGTGCCAGCTCATCCTCAGGGGGCACGAACACCGGGGAGCTGTTTTTT. Translating it yields CASSSSGGTNTGELFF.

The chain carries TRBV18 and TRBJ2-2, with 9 bases fitting TRBD1. V was clipped by 2 bases and J by 6 bases; unmatched bases: 10. Germline CDR1 KGHSH, CDR2 LQKENI. This CDR3 region has 17 residues. In nucleotides, the CDR3 is TGTGCCAGCTCACCAACTCCCCGGGACAGGGAACCCGGGGAGCTGTTTTTT. As protein: CASSPTPRDREPGELFF.